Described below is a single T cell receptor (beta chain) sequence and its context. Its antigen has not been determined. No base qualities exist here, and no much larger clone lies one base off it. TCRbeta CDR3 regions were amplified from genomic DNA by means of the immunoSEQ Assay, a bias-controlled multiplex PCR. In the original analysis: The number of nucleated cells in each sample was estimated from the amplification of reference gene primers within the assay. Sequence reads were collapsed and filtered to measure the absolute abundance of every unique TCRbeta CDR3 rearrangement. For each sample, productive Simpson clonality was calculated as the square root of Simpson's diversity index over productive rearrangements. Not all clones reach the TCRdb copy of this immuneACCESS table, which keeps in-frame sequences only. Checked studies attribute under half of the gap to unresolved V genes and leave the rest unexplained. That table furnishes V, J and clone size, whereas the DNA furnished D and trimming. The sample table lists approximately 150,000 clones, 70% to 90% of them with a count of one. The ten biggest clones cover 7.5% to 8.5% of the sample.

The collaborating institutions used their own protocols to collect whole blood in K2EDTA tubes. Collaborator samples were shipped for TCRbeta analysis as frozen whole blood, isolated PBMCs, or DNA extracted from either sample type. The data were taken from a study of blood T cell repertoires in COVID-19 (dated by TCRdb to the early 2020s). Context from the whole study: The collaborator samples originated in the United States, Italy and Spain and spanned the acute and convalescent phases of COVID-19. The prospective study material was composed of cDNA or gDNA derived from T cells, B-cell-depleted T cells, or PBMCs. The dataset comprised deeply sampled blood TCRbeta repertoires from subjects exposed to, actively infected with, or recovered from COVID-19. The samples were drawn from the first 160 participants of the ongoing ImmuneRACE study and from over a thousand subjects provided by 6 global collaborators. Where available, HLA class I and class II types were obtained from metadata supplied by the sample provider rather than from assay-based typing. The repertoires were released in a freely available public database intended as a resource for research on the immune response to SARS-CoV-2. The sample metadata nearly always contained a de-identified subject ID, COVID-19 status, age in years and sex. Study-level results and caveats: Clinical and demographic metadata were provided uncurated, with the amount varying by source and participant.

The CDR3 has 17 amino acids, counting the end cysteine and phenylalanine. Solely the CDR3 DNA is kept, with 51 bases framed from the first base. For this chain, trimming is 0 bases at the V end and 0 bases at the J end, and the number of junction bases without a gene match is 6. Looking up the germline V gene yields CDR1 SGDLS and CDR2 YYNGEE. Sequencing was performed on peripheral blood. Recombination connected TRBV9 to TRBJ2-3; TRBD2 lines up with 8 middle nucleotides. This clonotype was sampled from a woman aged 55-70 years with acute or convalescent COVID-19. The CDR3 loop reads CASSVEERGFSTDTQYF. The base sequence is TGTGCCAGCAGCGTAGAGGAGCGGGGGTTTAGCACAGATACGCAGTATTTT.